This TCR beta chain originates from a study of blood T cell repertoires in COVID-19. Overall study context: Sources were T cells, B-cell-depleted T cells, or PBMCs; the material itself was cDNA or gDNA.

V lost 4 bases and J lost 4, with 13 bases in between. The CDR3 length is 14 residues. CDR1 is ENHRY, CDR2 SYGVKD, per germline. TCRdb's table, derived via immunoSEQ multiplex PCR, lists solely in-frame clones and lacks some. In the table there are about 160,000 clones, 70% to 90% of which are singletons. The origin of this receptor is a middle-aged man with active or convalescent COVID-19. Input material: peripheral blood. The chain uses TRBV10-3 and TRBJ1-1; D remains unclear. The CDR3 bases are TGTGCCATCAGTGTGGCCTTGAGCGGCACTGAAGCTTTCTTT. Residues: CAISVALSGTEAFF.